Listed here is a single T cell receptor beta chain. Its antigen remains unknown. These data belong to a study of T cell clusters in autoimmune cytopenias. This CDR3 spans 13 amino acids. CDR1 and CDR2 from the germline V gene are DFQATT and SNEGSKA (reference sequence). One tube held mixed TRB-A and TRB-B primer pools for touch-down PCR. TCRdb re-called the multiplex PCR reads and shows each CDR3 protein once, DNA omitted. The sample has approximately 5,900 distinct CDR3 sequences, and its top ten clones hold 30% to 40%. Findings and limits, study-wide: TRB repertoire shifts in secondary cytopenia and chronic lymphocytic leukemia mostly reflected lymphoma, not autoimmunity.

Each sample's input was 250 ng genomic DNA, roughly 38,000 genome equivalents. These data were also reused for a study on T cell repertoires in aging, cancer and after chemotherapy. This second study says: In healthy donors, age-related TCR diversity loss mainly reflected lost richness.

The sequenced sample consisted of peripheral blood. The receptor comes from a human donor in good health. V is TRBV20-1 and J is TRBJ1-2; TCRdb outputs TRBD1, but without DNA this stays unchecked. CDR3 protein: CSARKAGDVGYTF.